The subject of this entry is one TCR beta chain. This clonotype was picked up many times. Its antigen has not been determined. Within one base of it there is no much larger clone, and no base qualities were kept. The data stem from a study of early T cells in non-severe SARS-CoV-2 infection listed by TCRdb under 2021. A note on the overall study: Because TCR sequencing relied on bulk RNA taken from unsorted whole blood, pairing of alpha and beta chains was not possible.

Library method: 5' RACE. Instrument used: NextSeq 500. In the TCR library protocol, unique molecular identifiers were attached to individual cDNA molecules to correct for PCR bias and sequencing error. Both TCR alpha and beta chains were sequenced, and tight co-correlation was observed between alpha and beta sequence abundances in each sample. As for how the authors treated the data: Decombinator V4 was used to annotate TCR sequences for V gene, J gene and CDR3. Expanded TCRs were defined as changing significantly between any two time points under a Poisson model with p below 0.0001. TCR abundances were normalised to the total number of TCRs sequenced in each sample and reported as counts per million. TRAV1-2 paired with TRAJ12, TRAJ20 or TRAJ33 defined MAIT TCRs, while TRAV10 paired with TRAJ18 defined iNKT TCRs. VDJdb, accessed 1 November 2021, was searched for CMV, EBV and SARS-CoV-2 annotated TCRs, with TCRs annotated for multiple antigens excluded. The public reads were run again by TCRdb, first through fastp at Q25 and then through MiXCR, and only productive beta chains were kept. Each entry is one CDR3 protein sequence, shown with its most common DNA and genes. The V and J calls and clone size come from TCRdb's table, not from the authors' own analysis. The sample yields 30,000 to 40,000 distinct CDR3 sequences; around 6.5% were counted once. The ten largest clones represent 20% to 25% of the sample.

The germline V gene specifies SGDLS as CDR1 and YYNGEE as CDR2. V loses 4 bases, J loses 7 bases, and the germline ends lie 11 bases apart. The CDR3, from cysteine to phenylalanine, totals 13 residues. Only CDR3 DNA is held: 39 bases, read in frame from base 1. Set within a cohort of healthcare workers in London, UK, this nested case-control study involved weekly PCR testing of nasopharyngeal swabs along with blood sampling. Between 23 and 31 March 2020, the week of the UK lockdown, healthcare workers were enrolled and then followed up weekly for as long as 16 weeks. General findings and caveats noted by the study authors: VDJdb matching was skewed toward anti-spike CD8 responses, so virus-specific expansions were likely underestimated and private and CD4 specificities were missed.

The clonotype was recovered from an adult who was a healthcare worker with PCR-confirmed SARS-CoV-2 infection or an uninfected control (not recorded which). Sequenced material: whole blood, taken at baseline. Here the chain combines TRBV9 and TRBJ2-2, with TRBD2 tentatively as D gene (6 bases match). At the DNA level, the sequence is TGTGCCAGCAGCTCTCGACTAGGCGGGGAGCTGTTTTTT. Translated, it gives CASSSRLGGELFF. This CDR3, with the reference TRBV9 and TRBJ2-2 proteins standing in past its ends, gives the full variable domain DSGVTQTPKHLITATGQRVTLRCSPRSGDLSVYWYQQSLDQGLQFLIQYYNGEERAKGNILERFSAQQFPDLHSELNLSSLELGDSALYFCASSSRLGGELFFGEGSRLTVL.